These 30 T cell receptor beta chains were all obtained from the same sample, sequenced in a study of blood T cell repertoires in COVID-19. TCRdb keeps only in-frame clones here, not all; method: immunoSEQ multiplex PCR. The sample yields fewer than 400,000 clones, approximately 85% seen once. What was sequenced was PBMCs or T cells enriched from blood (not recorded which). The receptors here all came from a man younger than 40 who had recovered from COVID-19.

V and J are TRBV7-8 and TRBJ2-7; D ambiguous. The CDR3 contains 11 residues. V shed 4 bases and J shed 2 bases, with 3 bases lying between them. Germline values: CDR1 SGHVS, CDR2 FQNEAQ. The CDR3 is CASSYTYEQYF. CDR3 sequence (DNA): TGTGCCAGCAGCTACACCTACGAGCAGTACTTC.

The chain is built from TRBV7-9 and TRBJ2-5, with D hard to call. This CDR3 is built from 14 residues. V was clipped by 6 bases and J by 4 bases, with 15 bases between them. From germline, CDR1 is SEHNR and CDR2 FQNEAQ (reference sequence). DNA of the CDR3: TGTGCCAGCAGGGTACTACATCTTTCAGAGACCCAGTACTTC. Its protein product is CASRVLHLSETQYF.

V is TRBV5-4 and J is TRBJ2-2; a weak D match, TRBD2 (5 bases). CDR1 SGHNT and CDR2 YYREEE come from the germline V gene (reference sequence). This CDR3 spans 14 amino acids. Deletions cut 4 bases from V and 6 bases from J, with 13 bases between. The CDR3 reads CASSPEPGSGELFF. In DNA, the CDR3 is TGTGCCAGCAGCCCTGAGCCGGGGTCCGGGGAGCTGTTTTTT.

The CDR3 DNA reads TGTGCCAGCAGCGACAGGGGGCACACTGAAGCTTTCTTT. This translates into CASSDRGHTEAFF. J is TRBJ1-1 and V is TRBV7-2, with TRBD1 matching 10 bases. The trim removed 5 bases at V and 3 bases at J, leaving 0 bases unmatched. Germline V gene sequence: CDR1 SGHTA, CDR2 FQGNSA. The CDR3 has 13 residues.

This rearrangement joins TRBV27 to TRBJ1-2; 7 nucleotides agree with TRBD1. V lost 7 bases and J lost 7; bases outside the gene matches: 9. The CDR3 length is 13 residues. The germline V gene has CDR1 MNHEY and CDR2 SMNVEV (reference sequence). CDR3 DNA sequence: TGTGCCAGCATCACAACAGGGGACCGTGGCTACACCTTC. Translation gives CASITTGDRGYTF.

The V call is TRBV19, the J call TRBJ1-3; D not resolved. Per the germline V gene, CDR1 is LNHDA and CDR2 is SQIVND (reference sequence). V was shortened by 9 bases and J by 2 bases, with 5 bases between the two germline ends. This CDR3 spans 11 amino acids. CDR3 loop: CASSPGNTIYF. The CDR3 coding sequence is TGTGCCAGCTCCCCTGGAAACACCATATATTTT.

This chain links TRBV27 with TRBJ1-5; the D is unclear. The CDR3 length is 14 residues. V lost 5 bases and J 7 bases, leaving 15 bases between the germline ends. CDR1 and CDR2 (germline): MNHEY, SMNVEV (reference sequence). CDR3 protein: CASSSQAGPQPQHF. The CDR3 region has the DNA TGTGCCAGCAGTAGCCAGGCTGGCCCACAGCCCCAGCATTTT.

The chain links TRBV30 to TRBJ2-7; D perhaps matches TRBD1 (5 bases). V shed 2 bases and J shed 2 bases, with 13 bases lying between them. The length of the CDR3 is 14 residues. CDR1 and CDR2 from the germline V gene are GTSNPN and SVGIG (reference sequence). CDR3 protein: CAWSNDFRAYEQYF. CDR3 in DNA: TGTGCCTGGAGTAACGACTTCAGGGCCTACGAGCAGTACTTC.

The chain uses TRBV7-9 and TRBJ2-3, with 9 nucleotides matching TRBD1. The CDR3 runs 17 residues. CDR1 and CDR2 (germline): SEHNR, FQNEAQ (reference sequence). V dropped 4 bases and J dropped 0; count of bases not matched to a gene: 8. CDR3 region: CASSWKTGGGSTDTQYF. CDR3 nucleotides: TGTGCCAGCAGCTGGAAGACAGGGGGAGGTAGCACAGATACGCAGTATTTT.

This clone turned up a few times. The CDR3 is CASSVGRTGGAEAFF. As DNA, the CDR3 is TGTGCCAGCAGCGTTGGACGTACCGGCGGGGCTGAAGCTTTCTTT. The chain carries TRBV9 and TRBJ1-1; D gene unclear. The germline CDR1 and CDR2 sequences are SGDLS and YYNGEE. Trimming left V 2 bases short and J 6 bases short, with 17 bases between. CDR3 length equals 15 residues.

This clone was detected only once. This chain links TRBV29-1 with TRBJ1-2, with D perhaps TRBD1 (6 bases). The V gene lost 4 bases and the J gene lost 0 bases, with 9 bases spanning the gap. The length of the CDR3 is 13 residues. The V gene's germline CDR1 is SQVTM and CDR2 ANQGSEA. The DNA of the CDR3 is TGCAGCGTTGTCGGACAGCCTAACTATGGCTACACCTTC. Its translation is CSVVGQPNYGYTF. The whole variable domain, filled in from reference TRBV29-1 and TRBJ1-2, reads SAVISQKPSRDICQRGTSLTIQCQVDSQVTMMFWYRQQPGQSLTLIATANQGSEATYESGFVIDKFPISRPNLTFSTLTVSNMSPEDSSIYLCSVVGQPNYGYTFGSGTRLTVV.

Only one count was recorded for this clone. V usage is TRBV5-1 and J usage is TRBJ2-1, with TRBD2 identical over 8 bases. The V and J ends lost 5 bases and 5 bases, in that order; junction bases with no gene match: 21. CDR1 is SGHRS, CDR2 YFSETQ, per germline. This CDR3 is built from 19 residues. CDR3 DNA sequence: TGCGCCAGCAGTCCTGACCCCCGAGCGGGGGACGTTATAAACAATGAGCAGTTCTTC. Translating it yields CASSPDPRAGDVINNEQFF.

This chain joins TRBV5-1 and TRBJ2-5, with a weak D call TRBD2 (7 bases). Germline assignment: CDR1 SGHRS and CDR2 YFSETQ. V was shortened by 4 bases and J by 4 bases, with 20 bases between the two germline ends. CDR3 length: 16 residues. The CDR3 bases are TGCGCCAGCAGCCCTCGAGGGGGGGGGCCGGGAGAGACCCAGTACTTC. Protein sequence: CASSPRGGGPGETQYF.

The chain couples TRBV14 to TRBJ2-7, with D tentatively TRBD2 (5 bases). Trimming shortened V by 0 bases and J by 9 bases, and 12 bases separated the two germline ends. Germline V gene lookup returns CDR1 SGHDN and CDR2 FVKESK. This CDR3 region has 13 residues. The CDR3 DNA sequence: TGTGCCAGCAGCCAAGATCTGGAGGCGGTGCAGTACTTC. Translated: CASSQDLEAVQYF. Together with reference TRBV14 and TRBJ2-7, the CDR3 gives the full variable domain: EAGVTQFPSHSVIEKGQTVTLRCDPISGHDNLYWYRRVMGKEIKFLLHFVKESKQDESGMPNNRFLAERTGGTYSTLKVQPAELEDSGVYFCASSQDLEAVQYFGPGTRLTVT.

The chain couples TRBV5-1 to TRBJ2-5; 12 bases match TRBD2. V gave up 1 base and J gave up 1 base; unmatched junction bases: 11. Germline V gene lookup returns CDR1 SGHRS and CDR2 YFSETQ. The CDR3 has 19 amino acids. This CDR3 is CASSLWSGLAGRLQETQYF. Here the CDR3 DNA reads TGCGCCAGCAGCTTGTGGTCTGGACTAGCGGGGAGACTCCAAGAGACCCAGTACTTC.

The chain employs TRBV4-1 and TRBJ1-2, with 8 bases matching TRBD1. With V trimmed by 2 bases and J by 4 bases, 18 bases remained unmatched. The length of the CDR3 is 19 residues. Per the germline V gene, CDR1 is MGHRA and CDR2 is YSYEKL. The CDR3 sequence: CASSQLVVSGRGRGYGYTF. In DNA, the CDR3 is TGCGCCAGCAGCCAACTAGTAGTGAGTGGCAGGGGGCGAGGCTATGGCTACACCTTC.

This chain connects TRBV10-3 to TRBJ2-5; unclear D gene. Per the germline V gene, CDR1 is ENHRY and CDR2 is SYGVKD. The CDR3 has 12 residues. V was shortened by 0 bases and J by 3 bases, with 2 bases between the two germline ends. CDR3 DNA: TGTGCCATCAGTGAGTCTAAAGAGACCCAGTACTTC. Translating gives CAISESKETQYF.

J is TRBJ1-5 and V is TRBV6-1; D possibly corresponds to TRBD1 (5 bases). The CDR3 runs to 16 residues. The V gene lost 2 bases and the J gene lost 0 bases, with 11 bases spanning the gap. CDR1 is MNHNS, CDR2 SASEGT, per germline. The CDR3 region is CASSEIGGYSNQPQHF. The CDR3 coding sequence is TGTGCCAGCAGTGAAATCGGGGGTTATAGCAATCAGCCCCAGCATTTT.

The chain employs TRBV4-3 and TRBJ1-5; D remains unclear. This CDR3 is 15 amino acids long. The V and J ends lost 1 base and 1 base respectively, with 8 bases between them. CDR1 is LGHNA, CDR2 YSLEER, per germline. The CDR3 DNA sequence: TGCGCCAGCAGCCAAGTTCTGGGCAGCAATCAGCCCCAGCATTTT. Translation: CASSQVLGSNQPQHF.

This clone has only one observation. As DNA, the CDR3 is TGCAGTGCTAGTGACCCAATCGCGGGGGGGCATAATGAGCAGTTCTTC. Amino acids: CSASDPIAGGHNEQFF. This chain joins TRBV20-1 and TRBJ2-1; TRBD2 matches 9 bases. The CDR3 has 16 residues. The germline CDR1 and CDR2 sequences are DFQATT and SNEGSKA (reference sequence). The V segment lost 3 bases and the J segment 7 bases; nucleotides outside the gene matches: 13.

The table lists this clone with a count of one. This CDR3 is CASSLDKGNQPQHF. CDR3 in DNA: TGTGCCAGCAGCTTAGACAAAGGCAATCAGCCCCAGCATTTT. The chain joins TRBV7-6 to TRBJ1-5; no reliable D call. Per germline, CDR1 SGHVS and CDR2 FNYEAQ. The CDR3 extends over 14 amino acids. The V and J ends lost 1 base and 2 bases respectively, with 6 bases between them.

The V and J genes are TRBV9 and TRBJ2-2; tentatively, D is TRBD1 (6 bases). V lost 2 bases, J lost 3 bases, and 14 bases lay in between. This CDR3 spans 16 amino acids. Germline V gene sequence: CDR1 SGDLS, CDR2 YYNGEE. The CDR3 nucleotides are TGTGCCAGCAGCGTCGGACAGTATCGAGACACCGGGGAGCTGTTTTTT. It yields the protein CASSVGQYRDTGELFF.

The gene calls are TRBV3-1 (or the pseudogene TRBV3-2) and TRBJ1-1; weak D call: TRBD1 (5 bases). V lost 3 bases to trimming and J lost 1 base, with 12 bases between them. The CDR3 has 15 amino acids. CDR1 and CDR2 from the germline V gene are LGHDT and YNNKEL (reference sequence). CDR3 nucleotides: TGTGCCAGCAGCCACGCGGGGCAAGGGAACACTGAAGCTTTCTTT. It translates to CASSHAGQGNTEAFF.

This rearrangement joins TRBV11-2 to TRBJ2-7; TRBD2 matches at 12 bases. V lost 5 bases, J lost 2 bases, and 13 bases stayed unmatched. The CDR3 has 18 amino acids. CDR1 SGHAT and CDR2 FQNNGV come from the germline V gene. The CDR3 DNA reads as TGTGCCAGCAGCCTACTAGCGGGGGGCACCTCCCACCCCTACGAGCAGTACTTC. Its protein product is CASSLLAGGTSHPYEQYF.

The chain uses TRBV5-1 and TRBJ1-5; 9 bases are a match to TRBD1. Germline CDR1 SGHRS, CDR2 YFSETQ. The CDR3 covers 14 residues. V trimming: 0 bases; J trimming: 6 bases; junction bases outside the gene matches: 1. CDR3 protein: CASSLEGQGQPQHF. As DNA, the CDR3 is TGCGCCAGCAGCTTGGAGGGACAGGGTCAGCCCCAGCATTTT.

This clone was detected only a few times. The CDR3, as DNA: TGTGCCAGCAGCCCCTGGACTAGCCCCAATGAGCAGTTCTTC. Translated, it gives CASSPWTSPNEQFF. The J gene is TRBJ2-1, the V gene TRBV9, with TRBD2 identical over 8 bases. Germline V lookup: CDR1 SGDLS, CDR2 YYNGEE. There are 14 residues in the CDR3. V shed 4 bases and J 6 bases; nucleotides not matched to a gene: 6.

This chain joins TRBV4-1 and TRBJ1-2; TRBD1 matches at 8 bases. The CDR3 is made up of 17 amino acids. CDR1 and CDR2 from the germline V gene are MGHRA and YSYEKL. Trimming cost V 1 base and J 7 bases; bases outside gene matches: 14. The CDR3 nucleotides read TGCGCCAGCAGCCAAGGAGGAGTCCAGGGGGCCAGGGTTGGCTACACCTTC. Protein product: CASSQGGVQGARVGYTF.

The J gene is TRBJ1-5, the V gene TRBV5-4; a weak D match, TRBD1 (5 bases). Trimming left V 2 bases short and J 0 bases short, with 9 bases between. Germline V gene lookup returns CDR1 SGHNT and CDR2 YYREEE (reference sequence). The CDR3 has 15 residues. CDR3 sequence reads: CASSFGGNSNQPQHF. The CDR3 region has the DNA TGTGCCAGCAGCTTTGGGGGGAATAGCAATCAGCCCCAGCATTTT.

This chain links TRBV2 with TRBJ1-2, with D hard to call. Per the germline V gene, CDR1 is SNHLY and CDR2 is FYNNEI. The CDR3 spans 14 residues. Between the trimmed V and J ends, which lost 3 bases and 0 bases, there was a span of 8 bases. The CDR3 DNA reads TGTGCCAGCAGTGACCGGGGATCTAACTATGGCTACACCTTC. Its translation is CASSDRGSNYGYTF.

V is TRBV9 and J is TRBJ1-3; 8 bases fit TRBD1. This CDR3 has 14 residues. Trimming at V came to 7 bases and at J to 8 bases, leaving 11 bases not matched to a gene. CDR1 is SGDLS, CDR2 YYNGEE, per germline. CDR3 in DNA: TGTGCCAGCCGCAAATCCGACAGGGGAGACACCATATATTTT. It encodes CASRKSDRGDTIYF.